The 19 T cell receptor beta chains below come from one sample, sequenced in a study of blood T cell repertoires in COVID-19. Here immunoSEQ multiplex PCR was the method, and the copy in TCRdb shows in-frame clones only, minus some. The table lists some 210,000 clones, roughly nine tenths of them singletons, with around 1.2% in the top ten. Sequencing used peripheral blood. All receptors come from a man aged 25 to 45 with acute or convalescent COVID-19.

As regards this clone: Other nucleotide sequences in the sample specify the same CDR3. The chain joins TRBV28 to TRBJ1-2, with 8 nucleotides matching TRBD1. The germline gives CDR1 MDHEN, CDR2 SYDVKM. The trim removed 5 bases at V and 4 bases at J, leaving 3 bases unmatched. The CDR3 runs to 13 residues. The CDR3 sequence is CASSAGQGYGYTF. DNA of the CDR3: TGTGCCAGCAGTGCAGGACAGGGCTATGGCTACACCTTC.

The rearrangement joins TRBV5-1 to TRBJ2-1; D not certain. V was trimmed by 2 bases and J by 7 bases, leaving 19 bases between them. CDR1 and CDR2 (germline): SGHRS, YFSETQ. The CDR3 extends over 16 amino acids. The CDR3 region is CASSLLTLTRGNEQFF. In nucleotides, the CDR3 is TGCGCCAGCAGCTTACTAACTTTAACCCGTGGAAATGAGCAGTTCTTC.

V and J are TRBV2 and TRBJ1-5, with D perhaps TRBD1 (6 bases). CDR1 and CDR2 from the germline V gene are SNHLY and FYNNEI. V was cut by 6 bases and J by 0 bases, with 6 bases left in between. CDR3 length: 13 residues. CDR3 amino acids: CASRDSSNQPQHF. For the CDR3, the DNA is TGTGCCAGCAGGGACAGTAGCAATCAGCCCCAGCATTTT.

This rearrangement joins TRBV19 to TRBJ1-3, with unresolved D. V was clipped by 3 bases and J by 0 bases, with 24 bases between them. This CDR3 is 20 amino acids long. Germline values: CDR1 LNHDA, CDR2 SQIVND (reference sequence). CDR3 residues: CASSMEGLAENYRSGNTIYF. The CDR3 DNA follows: TGTGCCAGTAGTATGGAGGGTCTGGCGGAGAATTACCGCTCTGGAAACACCATATATTTT.

V gene TRBV29-1 combines with J gene TRBJ2-7, with D possibly TRBD1 on 6 matching bases. Germline CDR1 SQVTM, CDR2 ANQGSEA. This CDR3 spans 15 amino acids. The V end was cut by 2 bases, the J end by 9 bases, with 23 bases between. In nucleotides, the CDR3 is TGCAGCGTTGAATCCCCAACGGTCGGAGACAGGCGGCAGTACTTC. Its translation: CSVESPTVGDRRQYF.

The chain is built from TRBV25-1 and TRBJ2-3; D is perhaps TRBD2 (6 bases). CDR1 is MGHDK, CDR2 SYGVNS, per germline. V was clipped by 3 bases and J by 1 base, with 11 bases between them. The CDR3 loop spans 15 amino acids. CDR3 nucleotide sequence: TGTGCCAGCAGTGATTTGGGGGAGGGCACAGATACGCAGTATTTT. It encodes CASSDLGEGTDTQYF.

The V gene is TRBV5-1, the J gene TRBJ1-1; D not resolved. Looked up from germline, CDR1 is SGHRS and CDR2 is YFSETQ. V lost 2 bases and J 5 bases, leaving 10 bases between the germline ends. The CDR3 extends over 13 amino acids. The CDR3: CASSLGGETEAFF. The CDR3 nucleotides are TGCGCCAGCAGCTTAGGCGGAGAAACTGAAGCTTTCTTT.

For this clone: The same CDR3 is also encoded by other DNA sequences in this sample. The chain uses TRBV3-1 (or the pseudogene TRBV3-2) and TRBJ2-2; 7 bases are a match to TRBD2. In germline, CDR1 is LGHDT, CDR2 YNNKEL (reference sequence). The CDR3 length is 14 residues. Trimming took 3 bases from V and 4 from J; bases not matched to a gene: 2. The CDR3 bases are TGTGCCAGCAGCCAGGTAGCGGGCACCGGGGAGCTGTTTTTT. This gives the protein CASSQVAGTGELFF.

This clone was recorded only once. This specimen includes other DNA sequences encoding the same CDR3. The chain recombines TRBV18 with TRBJ2-7, with D perhaps matching TRBD1 (5 bases). The V gene lost 3 bases and the J gene lost 3 bases, with 6 bases spanning the gap. The CDR3 is 12 residues long. Germline values: CDR1 KGHSH, CDR2 LQKENI. DNA for the CDR3: TGTGCCAGCTCACCTACAGGCTACGAGCAGTACTTC. Protein sequence: CASSPTGYEQYF.

The genes are TRBV30 and TRBJ1-5; weak D call: TRBD1 (5 bases). Germline assignment: CDR1 GTSNPN and CDR2 SVGIG (reference sequence). Between the trimmed V and J ends, which lost 1 base and 4 bases, there was a span of 8 bases. This CDR3 has 13 amino acids. This CDR3 is CAWSGGGNQPQHF. Written as DNA, the CDR3 is TGTGCCTGGAGTGGCGGGGGGAATCAGCCCCAGCATTTT. The full variable domain, rest sourced from reference TRBV30 and TRBJ1-5, is SQTIHQWPATLVQPVGSPLSLECTVEGTSNPNLYWYRQAAGRGLQLLFYSVGIGQISSEVPQNLSASRPQDRQFILSSKKLLLSDSGFYLCAWSGGGNQPQHFGDGTRLSIL.

CDR3 sequence reads: CASIPSPGTGPLMKEIQYF. Written as DNA, the CDR3 is TGTGCCAGCATCCCTTCCCCCGGGACAGGGCCCCTAATGAAGGAAATTCAGTACTTC. This sequence joins TRBV28 and TRBJ2-4; 9 nucleotides agree with TRBD1. The germline V gene encodes CDR1 MDHEN and CDR2 SYDVKM. CDR3 size: 19 residues. V lost 7 bases, J lost 10 bases, and 26 bases stayed unmatched.

The chain couples TRBV5-1 to TRBJ2-1, with a weak D call TRBD2 (6 bases). The germline V gene encodes CDR1 SGHRS and CDR2 YFSETQ. Trimming removed 3 bases from V and 3 bases from J, with 13 bases in between. This CDR3 is built from 15 residues. CDR3: CASSSEDYYYNEQFF. The CDR3 coding sequence is TGCGCCAGCAGCTCCGAGGACTACTACTACAATGAGCAGTTCTTC. Looking up the rest from reference TRBV5-1 and TRBJ2-1 gives the full variable domain: KAGVTQTPRYLIKTRGQQVTLSCSPISGHRSVSWYQQTPGQGLQFLFEYFSETQRNKGNFPGRFSGRQFSNSRSEMNVSTLELGDSALYLCASSSEDYYYNEQFFGPGTRLTVL.

Only one count was recorded for this clone. The J gene is TRBJ1-1, the V gene TRBV5-1; weak D call: TRBD1 (5 bases). Germline values: CDR1 SGHRS, CDR2 YFSETQ. The germline V and J ends were trimmed by 5 bases and 1 base, with 18 bases remaining between them. The CDR3 is made up of 16 amino acids. As DNA, the CDR3 is TGCGCCAGCAGTCACGGACAAGGCGTGAAGAACACTGAAGCTTTCTTT. Translating it yields CASSHGQGVKNTEAFF.

V is TRBV6-5 and J is TRBJ2-3, with D possibly being TRBD2 (6 bases). Trimming took 5 bases from V and 6 from J, leaving 9 bases between them. CDR1 and CDR2 (germline): MNHEY, SVGAGI. The CDR3 spans 12 residues. The DNA for the CDR3 is TGTGCCAGCAGTAGGGGACTTGATACGCAGTATTTT. It encodes CASSRGLDTQYF.

V gene TRBV3-1 (or the pseudogene TRBV3-2) combines with J gene TRBJ2-3; D is unresolved. This CDR3 has 16 residues. Germline CDR1 LGHDT, CDR2 YNNKEL (reference sequence). V shed 0 bases and J shed 3 bases, with 13 bases lying between them. DNA for the CDR3: TGTGCCAGCAGCCAAGATAGCCTCACTTCTACAGATACGCAGTATTTT. Its translation is CASSQDSLTSTDTQYF.

This clone occurred a few times. This chain joins TRBV5-4 and TRBJ2-7; TRBD1 aligns across 9 bases. V lost 3 bases and J lost 7; bases outside the gene matches: 11. From germline, CDR1 is SGHNT and CDR2 YYREEE (reference sequence). The CDR3 spans 15 residues. CDR3 in DNA: TGTGCCAGCAGCTGGTCCGGGACAGGGCGCCGGGAGCAGTACTTC. It codes for CASSWSGTGRREQYF.

This clone was observed a single time. The chain has TRBV3-1 (or the pseudogene TRBV3-2) and TRBJ2-7, with TRBD2 matching over 14 bases. Germline CDR1 is LGHDT and CDR2 is YNNKEL (reference sequence). The CDR3 length is 15 residues. The trim removed 4 bases at V and 3 bases at J, leaving 2 bases unmatched. The CDR3 DNA reads TGTGCCAGCAGCCGACTAGCGGGAGGGGGCTACGAGCAGTACTTC. Residues: CASSRLAGGGYEQYF.

The CDR3, as DNA: TGTGCCAGCAGCCTAGGGACAGGGTTTATGGATGAGCAGTTCTTC. Translating gives CASSLGTGFMDEQFF. This chain joins TRBV5-8 and TRBJ2-1, with 9 bases aligning to TRBD1. CDR3 size: 15 residues. Trimming at V came to 4 bases and at J to 8 bases, leaving 10 bases not matched to a gene. CDR1 is SGHTS and CDR2 is YDEGEE in the germline V gene.

The chain is built from TRBV29-1 and TRBJ2-7, with 7 bases fitting TRBD1. Germline CDR1 and CDR2: SQVTM and ANQGSEA. Trimming removed 4 bases from V and 1 base from J; junction bases left unmatched: 1. This CDR3 has 12 amino acids. CDR3 bases: TGCAGCGTTGGGGACAGTTCCTACGAGCAGTACTTC. Amino acids: CSVGDSSYEQYF.